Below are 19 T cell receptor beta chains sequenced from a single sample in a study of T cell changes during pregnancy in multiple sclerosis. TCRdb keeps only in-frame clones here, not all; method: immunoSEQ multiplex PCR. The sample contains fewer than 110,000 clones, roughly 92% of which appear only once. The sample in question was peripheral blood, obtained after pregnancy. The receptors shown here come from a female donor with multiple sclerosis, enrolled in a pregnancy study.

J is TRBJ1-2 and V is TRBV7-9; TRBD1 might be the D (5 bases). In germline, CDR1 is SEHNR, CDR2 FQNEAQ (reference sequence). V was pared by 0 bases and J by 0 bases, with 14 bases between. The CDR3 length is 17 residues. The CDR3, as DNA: TGTGCCAGCAGCTTAGCGCTAAAGGACACAGCTAACTATGGCTACACCTTC. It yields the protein CASSLALKDTANYGYTF.

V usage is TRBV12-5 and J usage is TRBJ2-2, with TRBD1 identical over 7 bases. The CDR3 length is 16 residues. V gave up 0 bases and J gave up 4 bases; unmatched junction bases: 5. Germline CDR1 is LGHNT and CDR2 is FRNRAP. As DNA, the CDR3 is TGTGCTAGTGGTTTGGTAGGGGGCGGAGGCACCGGGGAGCTGTTTTTT. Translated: CASGLVGGGGTGELFF.

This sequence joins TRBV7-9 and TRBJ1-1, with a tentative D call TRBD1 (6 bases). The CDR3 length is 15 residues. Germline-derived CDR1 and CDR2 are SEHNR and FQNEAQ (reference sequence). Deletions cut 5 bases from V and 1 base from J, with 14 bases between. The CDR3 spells CASSAPDRENTEAFF. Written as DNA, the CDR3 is TGTGCCAGCAGCGCCCCGGACAGAGAGAACACTGAAGCTTTCTTT.

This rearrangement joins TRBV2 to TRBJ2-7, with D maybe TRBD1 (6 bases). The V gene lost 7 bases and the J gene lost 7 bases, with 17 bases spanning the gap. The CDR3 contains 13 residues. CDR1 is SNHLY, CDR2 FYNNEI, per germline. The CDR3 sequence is CASIQDHTGEQYF. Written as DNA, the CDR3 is TGTGCCAGCATCCAAGATCATACAGGGGAGCAGTACTTC.

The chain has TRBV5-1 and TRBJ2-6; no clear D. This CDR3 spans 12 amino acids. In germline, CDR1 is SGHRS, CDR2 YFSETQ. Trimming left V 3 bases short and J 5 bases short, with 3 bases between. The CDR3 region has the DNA TGCGCCAGCAGCTCCTGGGCCAACGTCCTGACTTTC. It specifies CASSSWANVLTF.

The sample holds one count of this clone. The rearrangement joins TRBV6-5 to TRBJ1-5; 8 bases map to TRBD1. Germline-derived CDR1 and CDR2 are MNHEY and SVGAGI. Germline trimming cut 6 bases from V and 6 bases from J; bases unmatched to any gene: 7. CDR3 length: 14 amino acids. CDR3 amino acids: CASSLGQGRQPQHF. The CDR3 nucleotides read TGTGCCAGCAGCCTCGGACAGGGACGTCAGCCCCAGCATTTT.

The CDR3: CASSEGAAYSGGYTF. CDR3 bases: TGTGCCAGCAGTGAAGGGGCAGCCTATTCTGGGGGCTACACCTTC. V usage is TRBV2 and J usage is TRBJ1-2; D uncertain. The V gene's germline CDR1 is SNHLY and CDR2 FYNNEI. The CDR3 loop spans 15 amino acids. Trimming cost V 1 base and J 8 bases, with 17 bases left between them.

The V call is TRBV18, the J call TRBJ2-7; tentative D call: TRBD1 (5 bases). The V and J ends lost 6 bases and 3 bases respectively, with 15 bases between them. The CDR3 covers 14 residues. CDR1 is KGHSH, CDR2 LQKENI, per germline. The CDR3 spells CASSLPSGHYEQYF. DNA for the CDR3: TGTGCCAGCTCCCTCCCGTCAGGGCACTACGAGCAGTACTTC.

CDR3 sequence (DNA): TGTGCCATCAGTGACCGACTAGCTTCCTACGAGCAGTACTTC. Translated, it gives CAISDRLASYEQYF. The J gene is TRBJ2-7, the V gene TRBV10-3; 7 bases are shared with TRBD2. Germline-derived CDR1 and CDR2 are ENHRY and SYGVKD. J gave up 1 base and V 3 bases, and 3 bases lay outside the gene matches. The CDR3 runs to 14 residues.

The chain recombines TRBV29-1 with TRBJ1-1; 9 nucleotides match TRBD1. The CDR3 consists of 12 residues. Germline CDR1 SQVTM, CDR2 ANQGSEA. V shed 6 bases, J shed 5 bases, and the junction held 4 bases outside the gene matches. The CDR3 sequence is CSVWTGETEAFF. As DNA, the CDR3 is TGCAGCGTCTGGACAGGGGAGACTGAAGCTTTCTTT.

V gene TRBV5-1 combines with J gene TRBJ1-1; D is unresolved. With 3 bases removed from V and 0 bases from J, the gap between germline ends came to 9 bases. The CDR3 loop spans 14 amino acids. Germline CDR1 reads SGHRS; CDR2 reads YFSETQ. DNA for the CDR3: TGCGCCAGCAGCTCTACAGTTATGAACACTGAAGCTTTCTTT. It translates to CASSSTVMNTEAFF.

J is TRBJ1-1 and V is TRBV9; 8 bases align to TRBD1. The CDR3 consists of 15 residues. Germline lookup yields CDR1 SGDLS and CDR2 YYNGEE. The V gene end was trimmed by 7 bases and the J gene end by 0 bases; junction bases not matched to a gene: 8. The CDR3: CASGGAGGLNTEAFF. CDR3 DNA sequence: TGTGCCAGCGGTGGGGCAGGGGGCTTGAACACTGAAGCTTTCTTT.

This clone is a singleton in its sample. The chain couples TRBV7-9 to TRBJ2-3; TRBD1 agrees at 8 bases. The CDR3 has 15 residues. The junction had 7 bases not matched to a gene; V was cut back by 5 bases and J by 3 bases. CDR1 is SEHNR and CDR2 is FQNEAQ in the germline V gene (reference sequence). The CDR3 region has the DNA TGTGCCAGCAGCCCCACTACAGGGGGGACAGATACGCAGTATTTT. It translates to CASSPTTGGTDTQYF.

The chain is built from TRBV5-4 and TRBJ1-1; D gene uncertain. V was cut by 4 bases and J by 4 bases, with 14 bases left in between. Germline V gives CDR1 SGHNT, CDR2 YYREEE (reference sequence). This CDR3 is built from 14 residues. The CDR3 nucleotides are TGTGCCAGCAGCCCAACCCGGTCCATCACTGAAGCTTTCTTT. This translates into CASSPTRSITEAFF.

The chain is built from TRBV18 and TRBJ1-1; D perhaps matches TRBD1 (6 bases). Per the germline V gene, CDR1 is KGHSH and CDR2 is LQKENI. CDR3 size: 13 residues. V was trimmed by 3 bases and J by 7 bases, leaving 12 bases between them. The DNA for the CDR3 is TGTGCCAGCTCACCCCGGGGGGCAGATGAAGCTTTCTTT. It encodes CASSPRGADEAFF.

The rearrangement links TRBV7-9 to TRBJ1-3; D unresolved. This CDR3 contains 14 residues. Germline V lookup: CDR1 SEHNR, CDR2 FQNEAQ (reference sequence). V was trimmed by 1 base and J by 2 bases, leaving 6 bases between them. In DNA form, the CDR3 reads TGTGCCAGCAGCTTAGGGCAGGCTGGAAACACCATATATTTT. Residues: CASSLGQAGNTIYF.

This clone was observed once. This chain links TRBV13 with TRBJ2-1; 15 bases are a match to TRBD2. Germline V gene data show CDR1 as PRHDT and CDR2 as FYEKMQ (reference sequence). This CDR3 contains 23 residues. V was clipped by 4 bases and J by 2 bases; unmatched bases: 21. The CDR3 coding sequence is TGTGCCAGCAGCTCGATTGGACTAGCGGGAGGGTCGGGAGGAGCCCTACCCTACAATGAGCAGTTCTTC. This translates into CASSSIGLAGGSGGALPYNEQFF.

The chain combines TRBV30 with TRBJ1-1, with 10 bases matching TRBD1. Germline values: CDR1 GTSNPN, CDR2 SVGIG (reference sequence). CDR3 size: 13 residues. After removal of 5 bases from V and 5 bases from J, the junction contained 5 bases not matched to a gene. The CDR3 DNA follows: TGTGCCTGGGACAGGGGGCTTTGGACTGAAGCTTTCTTT. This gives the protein CAWDRGLWTEAFF.

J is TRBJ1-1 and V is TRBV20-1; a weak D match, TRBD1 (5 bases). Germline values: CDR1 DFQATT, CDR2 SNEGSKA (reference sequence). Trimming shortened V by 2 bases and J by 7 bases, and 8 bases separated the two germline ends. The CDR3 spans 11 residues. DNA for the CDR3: TGCAGTGCTAGACCGACAGATGAAGCTTTCTTT. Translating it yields CSARPTDEAFF.